The next 26 T cell receptor beta chains were all read from a single sample in a study of OX40 agonist ivuxolimab in advanced cancers. Using immunoSEQ multiplex PCR, the repertoire was profiled, and TCRdb retains in-frame clones only, with some absent. The sample has about 49,000 clones; roughly 85% are singletons. The sequencing used CD4+ or CD8+ T cells sorted from blood, collected in a trial of the OX40 agonist ivuxolimab. The receptors come from an adult with an advanced solid tumor such as melanoma, head and neck, liver or kidney cancer.

The chain carries TRBV25-1 and TRBJ1-1; the D is unclear. Germline assignment: CDR1 MGHDK and CDR2 SYGVNS. This CDR3 has 14 residues. V was pared by 1 base and J by 0 bases, with 6 bases between. The CDR3 here is CASSESPVNTEAFF. The CDR3 DNA follows: TGTGCCAGCAGTGAATCCCCAGTGAACACTGAAGCTTTCTTT. Full variable domain (outside the CDR3, taken from reference TRBV25-1 and TRBJ1-1): EADIYQTPRYLVIGTGKKITLECSQTMGHDKMYWYQQDPGMELHLIHYSYGVNSTEKGDLSSESTVSRIRTEHFPLTLESARPSHTSQYLCASSESPVNTEAFFGQGTRLTVV.

V gene TRBV9 combines with J gene TRBJ2-2; D uncertain. Germline V gene data show CDR1 as SGDLS and CDR2 as YYNGEE. V was shortened by 3 bases and J by 0 bases, with 9 bases between the two germline ends. This CDR3 has 15 amino acids. CDR3 loop: CASSAKDANTGELFF. Here the CDR3 DNA reads TGTGCCAGCAGCGCTAAGGACGCGAACACCGGGGAGCTGTTTTTT.

The chain links TRBV28 to TRBJ1-4; D call uncertain. V shed 6 bases and J shed 8 bases, with 19 bases lying between them. This CDR3 region has 15 residues. Germline V CDR1 and CDR2: MDHEN, SYDVKM. The CDR3 DNA sequence: TGTGCCAGCAGCCTTGAGCATGGGGAACGGGAAAAACTGTTTTTT. This sequence encodes CASSLEHGEREKLFF.

The J gene is TRBJ2-7, the V gene TRBV7-9, with TRBD1 as a possible D gene (5 bases). The CDR3 is made up of 14 amino acids. V was trimmed by 6 bases and J by 0 bases, leaving 12 bases between them. Germline V gene lookup returns CDR1 SEHNR and CDR2 FQNEAQ (reference sequence). CDR3 residues: CASSFVTVSYEQYF. CDR3 nucleotide sequence: TGTGCCAGCAGTTTTGTGACAGTCTCCTACGAGCAGTACTTC.

The sample holds many counts of this clone. The V and J genes are TRBV11-2 and TRBJ1-1, with a tentative D call TRBD1 (5 bases). Trimming removed 2 bases at V and 1 base at J, with 11 bases between. Germline V gene sequence: CDR1 SGHAT, CDR2 FQNNGV. This CDR3 contains 15 residues. Written as DNA, the CDR3 is TGTGCCAGCAGCTTAAGGGCAGGGAGGAACACTGAAGCTTTCTTT. Its protein product is CASSLRAGRNTEAFF.

This clone appeared a few times. The chain has TRBV27 and TRBJ2-1, with 10 bases matching TRBD2. Per germline, CDR1 MNHEY and CDR2 SMNVEV (reference sequence). CDR3 length: 15 amino acids. Trimming at V came to 5 bases and at J to 2 bases, leaving 3 bases not matched to a gene. The CDR3 nucleotides are TGTGCCAGCAGTCCCACTAGCGGGGCCTACAATGAGCAGTTCTTC. Translating it yields CASSPTSGAYNEQFF.

The CDR3 region has the DNA TGTGTCAGAAGCTTACCGGGGGGCGGGGAGCTGTTTTTT. It yields the protein CVRSLPGGGELFF. This sequence joins TRBV7-5 and TRBJ2-2; the DNA was not used to check the table's D call, TRBD2. TRBV7-5 is a documented pseudogene. The CDR3 consists of 13 residues.

This rearrangement joins TRBV5-4 to TRBJ1-4; D unresolved. Looked up from germline, CDR1 is SGHNT and CDR2 is YYREEE (reference sequence). This CDR3 has 12 residues. The V end lost 4 bases, the J end lost 6 bases, and 7 bases lay between the germline ends. The CDR3 nucleotides read TGTGCCAGCAGCCGGGAAGATGAAAAACTGTTTTTT. This codes for CASSREDEKLFF.

The chain uses TRBV7-6 and TRBJ2-5; 9 bases are shared with TRBD1. This CDR3 is 13 amino acids long. Germline-derived CDR1 and CDR2 are SGHVS and FNYEAQ. Unmatched junction bases numbered 4, after V lost 6 bases and J lost 5 bases. The CDR3 DNA follows: TGTGCCAGCAGGGGACAGGGAGGGGAGACCCAGTACTTC. As protein: CASRGQGGETQYF.

This clone was seen more than once but under ten times. The chain couples TRBV15 to TRBJ2-7, with 7 positions matching TRBD1. Trimming cost V 4 bases and J 5 bases; bases outside gene matches: 11. From germline, CDR1 is LNHNV and CDR2 YYDKDF (reference sequence). The CDR3 consists of 15 residues. The CDR3 loop is CATSTDGTVDNEQYF. CDR3 bases: TGTGCCACCAGCACAGACGGGACAGTAGACAACGAGCAGTACTTC.

V usage is TRBV5-6 and J usage is TRBJ2-7, with D perhaps TRBD1 (6 bases). V lost 7 bases and J 5 bases, leaving 16 bases between the germline ends. Germline lookup yields CDR1 SGHDT and CDR2 YYEEEE. The CDR3 runs to 13 residues. The CDR3 DNA reads as TGTGCCAGCCGGGACACGGAGGTCCACGAGCAGTACTTC. This encodes CASRDTEVHEQYF. The full variable domain, rest sourced from reference TRBV5-6 and TRBJ2-7, is DAGVTQSPTHLIKTRGQQVTLRCSPKSGHDTVSWYQQALGQGPQFIFQYYEEEERQRGNFPDRFSGHQFPNYSSELNVNALLLGDSALYLCASRDTEVHEQYFGPGTRLTVT.

This chain uses TRBV2 with TRBJ2-1; no reliable D call. The CDR3 is 13 residues long. Looked up from germline, CDR1 is SNHLY and CDR2 is FYNNEI. Trimming left V 2 bases short and J 7 bases short, with 9 bases between. The CDR3 DNA sequence: TGTGCCAGCAGTGAATTAGTAACTAATGAGCAGTTCTTC. It is translated as CASSELVTNEQFF.

V and J are TRBV7-9 and TRBJ2-5; TRBD1 aligns across 7 bases. V gave up 2 bases and J gave up 5 bases; unmatched junction bases: 5. The CDR3 has 14 amino acids. The germline V gene has CDR1 SEHNR and CDR2 FQNEAQ (reference sequence). The CDR3 loop reads CASSLRGGAETQYF. The CDR3 DNA reads as TGTGCCAGCAGCTTAAGAGGGGGCGCGGAGACCCAGTACTTC.

The rearrangement joins TRBV7-9 to TRBJ2-5; a weak D match, TRBD1 (6 bases). Germline V CDR1 and CDR2: SEHNR, FQNEAQ (reference sequence). V lost 0 bases to trimming and J lost 5 bases, with 16 bases between them. The CDR3 totals 16 residues. The CDR3 region is CASSLAFQGSSETQYF. The CDR3 DNA reads TGTGCCAGCAGCTTAGCGTTCCAGGGGAGTAGCGAGACCCAGTACTTC. Combining the CDR3 with reference TRBV7-9 and TRBJ2-5 gives the whole variable domain DTGVSQNPRHKITKRGQNVTFRCDPISEHNRLYWYRQTLGQGPEFLTYFQNEAQLEKSRLLSDRFSAERPKGSFSTLEIQRTEQGDSAMYLCASSLAFQGSSETQYFGPGTRLLVL.

CDR3 amino acids: CASSFYERGAGELFF. CDR3 coding DNA: TGTGCCAGCAGCTTTTATGAGAGAGGGGCGGGGGAGCTGTTTTTT. The gene calls are TRBV7-3 and TRBJ2-2, with D perhaps being TRBD1 or TRBD2 (5 bases each). The germline V and J ends were trimmed by 3 bases and 8 bases, with 16 bases remaining between them. The length of the CDR3 is 15 residues. From germline, CDR1 is SGHTA and CDR2 FQGTGA.

The chain uses TRBV15 and TRBJ1-5; a weak D match, TRBD1 (5 bases). The CDR3 extends over 15 amino acids. CDR1 is LNHNV, CDR2 YYDKDF, per germline (reference sequence). Trimming left V 5 bases short and J 0 bases short, with 11 bases between. The CDR3 loop is CATSGNRYSNQPQHF. The CDR3 coding sequence is TGTGCCACCAGCGGTAACAGGTATAGCAATCAGCCCCAGCATTTT.

The chain employs TRBV6-1 and TRBJ1-2; D is possibly TRBD1 (5 bases). The germline V gene encodes CDR1 MNHNS and CDR2 SASEGT. Deletions cut 2 bases from V and 7 bases from J, with 11 bases between. This CDR3 has 13 residues. The CDR3 DNA reads TGTGCCAGCAGTGAATGGGGGGATAGTGGCTACACCTTC. This sequence encodes CASSEWGDSGYTF.

The chain is built from TRBV7-6 and TRBJ1-6; no clear D gene. Deletions cut 0 bases from V and 10 bases from J, with 7 bases between. The CDR3 has 13 residues. The V gene's germline CDR1 is SGHVS and CDR2 FNYEAQ. In DNA, the CDR3 is TGTGCCAGCAGCTTAGCGTCGGGGTCACCCCTCCACTTT. Amino acids: CASSLASGSPLHF.

The chain carries TRBV11-3 and TRBJ2-7, with 9 nucleotides matching TRBD1. CDR1 is SGHNT and CDR2 is YENEEA in the germline V gene. This CDR3 is built from 15 residues. J lost 7 bases, V lost 4 bases, and 11 bases had no gene match. CDR3 bases: TGTGCCAGCAGCTCCTCCGGGACAGGGAGGAATGAGCAGTACTTC. Amino acids: CASSSSGTGRNEQYF.

The CDR3 sequence: CASSQDWGTSGTDTQYF. DNA of the CDR3: TGCGCCAGCAGCCAAGATTGGGGGACTAGCGGCACAGATACGCAGTATTTT. The chain is built from TRBV4-3 and TRBJ2-3, with TRBD2 matching over 10 bases. The junction had 4 bases not matched to a gene; V was cut back by 0 bases and J by 1 base. This CDR3 contains 17 residues. Germline CDR1 is LGHNA and CDR2 is YSLEER.

The table lists this clone with a count of one. The V and J genes are TRBV6-5 and TRBJ1-2; D gene unclear. Between the trimmed V and J ends, which lost 2 bases and 5 bases, there was a span of 18 bases. In germline, CDR1 is MNHEY, CDR2 SVGAGI. The CDR3 contains 16 residues. CDR3 bases: TGTGCCAGCAGTTACCACGCGGAGGGAGGGAGGTATGGCTACACCTTC. Translated, it gives CASSYHAEGGRYGYTF.

The rearrangement links TRBV25-1 to TRBJ2-5, with D uncertain. V lost 1 base and J lost 1, with 10 bases in between. This CDR3 is built from 15 residues. Germline assignment: CDR1 MGHDK and CDR2 SYGVNS. CDR3 bases: TGTGCCAGCAGTGAATGGCCCCGGGCCCAAGAGACCCAGTACTTC. It codes for CASSEWPRAQETQYF.

The chain combines TRBV27 with TRBJ1-5; D is unclear. Per germline, CDR1 MNHEY and CDR2 SMNVEV (reference sequence). The CDR3 spans 13 residues. The ends were cut back, 7 bases at V and 2 bases at J, with 9 bases in the middle. CDR3 protein: CASKDAGNQPQHF. CDR3 coding DNA: TGTGCCAGCAAGGACGCGGGCAATCAGCCCCAGCATTTT.

The chain carries TRBV19 and TRBJ1-2, with 8 bases identical to TRBD1. V was pared by 1 base and J by 4 bases, with 8 bases of the junction left unmatched. The CDR3 contains 16 residues. CDR1 LNHDA and CDR2 SQIVND come from the germline V gene (reference sequence). The CDR3 here is CASSIGGQGAFYGYTF. The DNA of the CDR3 is TGTGCCAGTAGTATAGGAGGGCAGGGGGCTTTCTATGGCTACACCTTC.

The CDR3 loop is CSVVGQGNYGYTF. CDR3 sequence (DNA): TGCAGCGTTGTAGGACAGGGGAACTATGGCTACACCTTC. The V and J genes are TRBV29-1 and TRBJ1-2, with 9 bases identical to TRBD1. The CDR3 has 13 residues. Germline V lookup: CDR1 SQVTM, CDR2 ANQGSEA. Trimming took 4 bases from V and 2 from J; bases not matched to a gene: 2. The full variable domain, its missing parts supplied by reference TRBV29-1 and TRBJ1-2, is SAVISQKPSRDICQRGTSLTIQCQVDSQVTMMFWYRQQPGQSLTLIATANQGSEATYESGFVIDKFPISRPNLTFSTLTVSNMSPEDSSIYLCSVVGQGNYGYTFGSGTRLTVV.

The rearrangement uses TRBV9 and TRBJ2-1; TRBD2 is a possible D gene (5 bases). The CDR3 has 14 residues. Trimming left V 0 bases short and J 8 bases short, with 12 bases between. Germline V gene sequence: CDR1 SGDLS, CDR2 YYNGEE. The CDR3 protein is CASSVDRGSDEQFF. The CDR3 nucleotides read TGTGCCAGCAGCGTAGACCGGGGTTCCGATGAGCAGTTCTTC. Variable domain in full (rest from reference TRBV9 and TRBJ2-1): DSGVTQTPKHLITATGQRVTLRCSPRSGDLSVYWYQQSLDQGLQFLIQYYNGEERAKGNILERFSAQQFPDLHSELNLSSLELGDSALYFCASSVDRGSDEQFFGPGTRLTVL.